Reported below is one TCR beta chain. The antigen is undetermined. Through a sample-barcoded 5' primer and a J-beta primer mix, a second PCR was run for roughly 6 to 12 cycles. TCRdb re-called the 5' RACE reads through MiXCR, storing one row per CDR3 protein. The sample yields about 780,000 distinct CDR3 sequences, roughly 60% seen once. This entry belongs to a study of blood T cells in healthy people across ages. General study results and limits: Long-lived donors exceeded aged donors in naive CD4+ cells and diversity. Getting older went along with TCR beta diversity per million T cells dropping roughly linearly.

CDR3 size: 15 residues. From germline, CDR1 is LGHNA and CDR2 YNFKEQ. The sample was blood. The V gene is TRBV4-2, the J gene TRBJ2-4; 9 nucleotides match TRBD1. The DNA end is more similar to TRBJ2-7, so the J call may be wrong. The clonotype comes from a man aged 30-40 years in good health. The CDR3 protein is CASSHHGQGRVEQYF. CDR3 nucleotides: TGTGCCAGCAGCCACCACGGACAGGGGAGGGTCGAGCAGTACTTC.